The T cell receptor (beta chain) under discussion was sequenced for a study of graft-versus-host responses after intestinal transplantation. Whole-study context: Recipients had transplants, and these were multivisceral, liver-intestinal, or isolated intestinal. Anti-thymocyte globulin induction preceded 2 to 4 years of tacrolimus and steroid maintenance in all recipients.

Clones were read by immunoSEQ multiplex PCR, and TCRdb kept only the in-frame ones, dropping some. The sample has fewer than 60,000 clones, 84% seen once. Whole-study findings and limits: Graft-donor T cell macrochimerism in patients accompanied high graft-versus-host to host-versus-graft clonal ratios in allografts.

The CDR3 loop spans 15 amino acids. Germline CDR1 is MNHNS and CDR2 is SASEGT. J lost 2 bases, V lost 6 bases, and 6 bases had no gene match. Turning to this clone: Its antigen is unknown.

The TCR comes from a human donor who was the organ donor for an intestinal transplant. The specimen comprised unstimulated CD4+ T cells sorted from spleen or lymph node cells, sampled before transplant. The chain employs TRBV6-1 and TRBJ1-5; 8 bases line up with TRBD1. The CDR3 nucleotides read TGTGCCAGCAGGGGCAGGGGGCCGGGCAATCAGCCCCAGCATTTT. Its translation: CASRGRGPGNQPQHF.